Here is one T cell receptor beta chain with its context. The source of the sample is a study of OX40 agonist ivuxolimab in advanced cancers. Assay used: immunoSEQ multiplex PCR; TCRdb lists only in-frame clones, some missing. The data contain about 89,000 clones, 88% of them seen just once; the ten biggest clones take up more than 0.25%. The input for sequencing was CD4+ or CD8+ T cells sorted from blood, taken in a trial of the OX40 agonist ivuxolimab. This sequence originates from an adult with an advanced solid tumor such as melanoma, head and neck, liver or kidney cancer.

In DNA form, the CDR3 reads TGTGCCAGCAGCTTAGCCGGACAGGCCTTCCAAGAGACCCAGTACTTC. This gives the protein CASSLAGQAFQETQYF. V is TRBV7-8 and J is TRBJ2-5; 7 bases are shared with TRBD1. The CDR3 is 16 amino acids. Germline CDR1 SGHVS, CDR2 FQNEAQ. The junction had 5 bases not matched to a gene; V was cut back by 0 bases and J by 1 base.